The sequence of this T cell receptor (beta chain) was determined in a study of esophageal squamous cell carcinoma under preoperative chemotherapy. Turning to the study itself: TCR repertoires were profiled from both peripheral blood T cells and tumor-infiltrating lymphocytes. The study's findings and limits: Chemotherapy was followed by significantly higher TCR diversity in peripheral T cells only, not tumor-infiltrating lymphocytes. Clonal contraction, more than amplification, hit abundant clones after paclitaxel-nedaplatin.

TCRdb re-derived calls from the PCR reads in MiXCR, one entry per CDR3 protein. Here the sample spans around 34,000 distinct CDR3 sequences, approximately 55% being singletons. Sample time point: after preoperative PTX-NDP chemotherapy. Before surgery, patients were given preoperative paclitaxel-nedaplatin chemotherapy. Concerning this clonotype: Antigen specificity is unknown.

The CDR3 is 16 amino acids. From germline, CDR1 is SGHVS and CDR2 FQNEAQ. V gene TRBV7-8 combines with J gene TRBJ2-3; possibly TRBD1 or TRBD2 for D (5 bases each). The DNA end favors TRBJ2-7, so the J call may be wrong. Sampling was performed from a patient given preoperative chemotherapy. The source of this sequence is a human donor with esophageal squamous cell carcinoma. The donor label of this sample is uncertain. The CDR3 DNA reads as TGTGCCAGCAGCAACCCGGGGCTGGGAGCCAAAGACATGCAGTACTTC. Protein: CASSNPGLGAKDMQYF.